Following are 29 T cell receptor beta chains from one sample sequenced in a study of blood T cell repertoires in COVID-19. Repertoires were generated with immunoSEQ multiplex PCR, while TCRdb's copy carries only in-frame clones and drops some. The top ten clones hold around 3% of a sample with fewer than 400,000 clones, 85% to 90% of them seen once. The sequencing input was peripheral blood. Every receptor here comes from a human donor in a cohort sampled during active COVID-19.

The genes are TRBV28 and TRBJ2-7; 7 bases fit TRBD1. The CDR3 contains 15 residues. V lost 6 bases and J lost 4; bases outside the gene matches: 12. The germline V gene has CDR1 MDHEN and CDR2 SYDVKM. The CDR3 bases are TGTGCCAGCAGCGGCCGTGGGGACAGAGTTTACGAGCAGTACTTC. Encoded protein: CASSGRGDRVYEQYF.

The chain combines TRBV5-5 with TRBJ2-3; TRBD2 might be the D (6 bases). V lost 3 bases to trimming and J lost 2 bases, with 16 bases between them. Looked up from germline, CDR1 is SGHKS and CDR2 is YYEKEE (reference sequence). CDR3 length: 16 amino acids. CDR3 region: CASSYGAGRPTDTQYF. The CDR3 DNA follows: TGTGCCAGCAGCTATGGTGCAGGGAGGCCCACAGATACGCAGTATTTT. Full variable domain (remainder filled in from reference TRBV5-5 and TRBJ2-3): DAGVTQSPTHLIKTRGQQVTLRCSPISGHKSVSWYQQVLGQGPQFIFQYYEKEERGRGNFPDRFSARQFPNYSSELNVNALLLGDSALYLCASSYGAGRPTDTQYFGPGTRLTVL.

The chain combines TRBV27 with TRBJ1-2; 11 bases map to TRBD1. Germline assignment: CDR1 MNHEY and CDR2 SMNVEV (reference sequence). This CDR3 comprises 15 residues. The V segment lost 6 bases and the J segment 8 bases; nucleotides outside the gene matches: 11. The CDR3 DNA follows: TGTGCCAGCAGCCACGCCGGGACAGGGGGGCGAGGCTACACCTTC. It translates to CASSHAGTGGRGYTF.

This clone occurred a few times. The V call is TRBV5-4, the J call TRBJ2-7, with 11 bases that match TRBD2. This CDR3 is 15 amino acids long. The V and J ends lost 4 bases and 0 bases, in that order; junction bases with no gene match: 3. Germline CDR1 reads SGHNT; CDR2 reads YYREEE (reference sequence). The CDR3 nucleotides read TGTGCCAGCAGCCAGACTAGCGGGGCCTCCTACGAGCAGTACTTC. Amino acid sequence: CASSQTSGASYEQYF. The full variable domain, with the rest looked up from reference TRBV5-4 and TRBJ2-7, is ETGVTQSPTHLIKTRGQQVTLRCSSQSGHNTVSWYQQALGQGPQFIFQYYREEENGRGNFPPRFSGLQFPNYSSELNVNALELDDSALYLCASSQTSGASYEQYFGPGTRLTVT.

Concerning this clone itself: This sample includes further DNA sequences coding for the same CDR3. V and J are TRBV19 and TRBJ1-1; possibly TRBD1 for D (6 bases). The CDR3 runs 14 residues. The germline CDR1 and CDR2 sequences are LNHDA and SQIVND (reference sequence). V was cut by 5 bases and J by 0 bases, with 10 bases left in between. DNA for the CDR3: TGTGCCAGTAGTCGACAGGTCATGAACACTGAAGCTTTCTTT. Residues: CASSRQVMNTEAFF.

This rearrangement joins TRBV27 to TRBJ2-2, with 10 bases fitting TRBD2. J lost 6 bases, V lost 2 bases, and 6 bases had no gene match. Germline V CDR1 and CDR2: MNHEY, SMNVEV (reference sequence). The CDR3 is 16 amino acids. CDR3 loop: CASSLVAGGGAGELFF. CDR3 nucleotide sequence: TGTGCCAGCAGTTTAGTAGCGGGGGGCGGGGCCGGGGAGCTGTTTTTT.

The chain recombines TRBV7-3 with TRBJ1-1, with 8 nucleotides matching TRBD1. V lost 5 bases and J lost 2; bases outside the gene matches: 4. The CDR3 spans 14 residues. The germline CDR1 and CDR2 sequences are SGHTA and FQGTGA. The CDR3 DNA is TGTGCCAGCAGCCTCGGACAGGGCAACACTGAAGCTTTCTTT. It specifies CASSLGQGNTEAFF.

V is TRBV3-1 (or the pseudogene TRBV3-2) and J is TRBJ2-1, with TRBD2 identical over 11 bases. Germline-derived CDR1 and CDR2 are LGHDT and YNNKEL (reference sequence). This CDR3 has 19 residues. J lost 7 bases, V lost 1 base, and 15 bases had no gene match. The CDR3 bases are TGTGCCAGCAGCCAAGTTAGCGGGGGGGCCAATAGAGGAGGGAATGAGCAGTTCTTC. Protein product: CASSQVSGGANRGGNEQFF.

The CDR3 loop reads CASSPLGGATNYGYTF. CDR3 DNA: TGTGCCAGCAGCCCCCTCGGGGGGGCAACTAACTATGGCTACACCTTC. The rearrangement uses TRBV7-8 and TRBJ1-2; possibly TRBD1 for D (6 bases). The V gene lost 5 bases and the J gene lost 0 bases, with 16 bases spanning the gap. The germline V gene has CDR1 SGHVS and CDR2 FQNEAQ. The CDR3 loop spans 16 amino acids.

The chain is built from TRBV10-3 and TRBJ1-1; 8 nucleotides match TRBD1. The CDR3 is 14 residues long. Germline CDR1 reads ENHRY; CDR2 reads SYGVKD. The V and J ends lost 6 bases and 5 bases, in that order; junction bases with no gene match: 8. CDR3 sequence (DNA): TGTGCCATCAGCAAGACAGGGGAGGGGACTGAAGCTTTCTTT. Residues: CAISKTGEGTEAFF.

This chain uses TRBV28 with TRBJ2-5; the match to TRBD2 covers 8 bases. CDR1 and CDR2 (germline): MDHEN, SYDVKM. The CDR3 loop spans 19 amino acids. V was clipped by 8 bases and J by 2 bases; unmatched bases: 22. Here the CDR3 DNA reads TGTGCCAGCTACACCCAAAAAAGACAGCGGGAGTATCCTCAAGAGACCCAGTACTTC. Translating gives CASYTQKRQREYPQETQYF.

The rearrangement links TRBV6-5 to TRBJ2-7; D perhaps matches TRBD1 (5 bases). The CDR3 totals 14 residues. Deletions cut 2 bases from V and 1 base from J, with 9 bases between. Germline V gives CDR1 MNHEY, CDR2 SVGAGI. The DNA of the CDR3 is TGTGCCAGCAGTTACGGGGCGGAGTCCTACGAGCAGTACTTC. Its protein product is CASSYGAESYEQYF.

The chain recombines TRBV10-1 with TRBJ1-1, with 7 nucleotides matching TRBD1. The trim removed 8 bases at V and 3 bases at J, leaving 6 bases unmatched. This CDR3 has 13 residues. CDR1 WNHNN and CDR2 SYGVQD come from the germline V gene (reference sequence). The CDR3 DNA sequence: TGCGCCAGCGGTCCGGGACAGCACACTGAAGCTTTCTTT. Its protein product is CASGPGQHTEAFF.

This clone was seen only once. In nucleotides, the CDR3 is TGTGCCAGCAGCCCTGACAGAGCCTACGAGCAGTACTTC. Protein product: CASSPDRAYEQYF. The gene calls are TRBV5-6 and TRBJ2-7; weak D call: TRBD1 (5 bases). The ends were cut back, 4 bases at V and 2 bases at J, with 10 bases in the middle. The CDR3 consists of 13 residues. The germline gives CDR1 SGHDT, CDR2 YYEEEE.

The table lists this clone with a few counts. The chain carries TRBV18 and TRBJ2-4; TRBD2 is a possible D gene (6 bases). The V end lost 2 bases, the J end lost 1 base, and 6 bases lay between the germline ends. Per the germline V gene, CDR1 is KGHSH and CDR2 is LQKENI. The CDR3 covers 14 residues. The CDR3 loop is CASSPGGAKNIQYF. The CDR3, as DNA: TGTGCCAGCTCACCAGGGGGGGCCAAAAACATTCAGTACTTC.

The genes are TRBV5-6 and TRBJ1-2; a possible D gene is TRBD1 (6 bases). V was cut by 2 bases and J by 7 bases, with 15 bases left in between. The CDR3 totals 14 residues. Germline-derived CDR1 and CDR2 are SGHDT and YYEEEE. CDR3 sequence: CASSFGRGLSGYTF. The CDR3 nucleotides read TGTGCCAGCAGCTTTGGCAGGGGTCTAAGTGGCTACACCTTC. Variable domain in full (rest from reference TRBV5-6 and TRBJ1-2): DAGVTQSPTHLIKTRGQQVTLRCSPKSGHDTVSWYQQALGQGPQFIFQYYEEEERQRGNFPDRFSGHQFPNYSSELNVNALLLGDSALYLCASSFGRGLSGYTFGSGTRLTVV.

The gene calls are TRBV11-2 and TRBJ1-1, with a weak D call TRBD1 (5 bases). CDR1 is SGHAT and CDR2 is FQNNGV in the germline V gene. V was shortened by 1 base and J by 5 bases, with 17 bases between the two germline ends. CDR3 size: 16 residues. The CDR3 bases are TGTGCCAGCAGCTTAGTTCCCAGGGATGGTAGGACTGAAGCTTTCTTT. Protein product: CASSLVPRDGRTEAFF.

A few counts support this clone. This chain's CDR3 is CASSLEERPRGQQFF. In nucleotides, the CDR3 is TGTGCCAGCAGCTTGGAGGAGAGACCTCGAGGTCAGCAGTTCTTC. V is TRBV11-2 and J is TRBJ2-1, with D perhaps TRBD2 (5 bases). The CDR3 contains 15 residues. The V gene's germline CDR1 is SGHAT and CDR2 FQNNGV. The V end was cut by 3 bases, the J end by 11 bases, with 20 bases between.

This rearrangement joins TRBV9 to TRBJ2-1; possibly TRBD2 for D (6 bases). The CDR3 totals 15 residues. The V gene's germline CDR1 is SGDLS and CDR2 YYNGEE. Trimming removed 0 bases from V and 7 bases from J, with 14 bases in between. The CDR3 loop reads CASSVEAGSANEQFF. Here the CDR3 DNA reads TGTGCCAGCAGCGTAGAGGCGGGATCTGCTAATGAGCAGTTCTTC.

This clone was counted once. V is TRBV21-1 and J is TRBJ1-4; TRBD1 was called by the table and not checked on the DNA. TRBV21-1 is tagged as a pseudogene. The CDR3 sequence is 16 residues long. CDR3 coding DNA: TGTGCCAGCAGCAAAGTACCGGACAGGGTAGATGAAAAACTGTTTTTT. It yields the protein CASSKVPDRVDEKLFF.

The chain carries TRBV20-1 and TRBJ2-7; TRBD1 matches 7 bases. CDR1 and CDR2 (germline): DFQATT, SNEGSKA (reference sequence). J lost 3 bases, V lost 5 bases, and 1 base had no gene match. This CDR3 is 11 amino acids long. The CDR3 reads CSAGQVYEQYF. The DNA for the CDR3 is TGCAGTGCTGGACAGGTCTACGAGCAGTACTTC.

This clone was seen once. J is TRBJ2-1 and V is TRBV19, with a possible D match to TRBD1 (6 bases). The CDR3 is made up of 14 amino acids. Germline loops: CDR1 LNHDA, CDR2 SQIVND (reference sequence). Trimming left V 3 bases short and J 5 bases short, with 11 bases between. For the CDR3, the DNA is TGTGCCAGTAGTATCAGGGACACTCACAATGAGCAGTTCTTC. Its protein product is CASSIRDTHNEQFF.

The genes are TRBV19 and TRBJ2-5, with 9 bases aligning to TRBD1. V was pared by 9 bases and J by 5 bases, with 7 bases of the junction left unmatched. CDR1 and CDR2 from the germline V gene are LNHDA and SQIVND (reference sequence). CDR3 length equals 13 residues. The CDR3 sequence is CASGTGRGETQYF. The CDR3 region has the DNA TGTGCCAGCGGGACAGGGCGTGGGGAGACCCAGTACTTC. The full variable domain, completed using reference TRBV19 and TRBJ2-5, is DGGITQSPKYLFRKEGQNVTLSCEQNLNHDAMYWYRQDPGQGLRLIYYSQIVNDFQKGDIAEGYSVSREKKESFPLTVTSAQKNPTAFYLCASGTGRGETQYFGPGTRLLVL.

This chain joins TRBV21-1 and TRBJ2-5; TRBD2, the D gene given by the table, was not confirmed from the DNA. TRBV21-1 is termed a pseudogene. CDR3 length: 14 residues. The chain's CDR3 is CASSKVGGVETQYF. CDR3 coding DNA: TGTGCCAGCAGCAAAGTGGGGGGAGTGGAGACCCAGTACTTC.

V gene TRBV7-3 combines with J gene TRBJ2-2; 12 bases are a match to TRBD1. The CDR3 covers 16 residues. V shed 3 bases and J 2 bases; nucleotides not matched to a gene: 1. The germline V gene has CDR1 SGHTA and CDR2 FQGTGA. DNA of the CDR3: TGTGCCAGCAGCTTGGGACAGGGGGCTAACACCGGGGAGCTGTTTTTT. This encodes CASSLGQGANTGELFF.

The chain is built from TRBV11-2 and TRBJ2-1; TRBD2 matches 7 bases. The junction had 8 bases not matched to a gene; V was cut back by 5 bases and J by 7 bases. Germline V gene data show CDR1 as SGHAT and CDR2 as FQNNGV. CDR3 length: 14 residues. Here the CDR3 DNA reads TGTGCCAGCAGCCGGACTGTGGGGGGGAATGAGCAGTTCTTC. Its protein product is CASSRTVGGNEQFF.

The V and J genes are TRBV5-1 and TRBJ2-5; TRBD2 aligns across 13 bases. The CDR3 runs to 15 residues. V trimming: 6 bases; J trimming: 1 base; junction bases outside the gene matches: 3. Germline CDR1 and CDR2: SGHRS and YFSETQ. This CDR3 is CASNGLAGVQETQYF. CDR3 DNA: TGCGCCAGCAACGGACTAGCGGGGGTCCAAGAGACCCAGTACTTC.

The rearrangement links TRBV7-3 to TRBJ2-2; TRBD2 matches 9 bases. Germline trimming cut 6 bases from V and 5 bases from J; bases unmatched to any gene: 16. The germline CDR1 and CDR2 sequences are SGHTA and FQGTGA. The CDR3 runs to 18 residues. CDR3 in amino acids: CASSRTRREGGGTGELFF. The CDR3 region has the DNA TGTGCCAGCAGTAGAACGCGGCGGGAGGGCGGAGGGACCGGGGAGCTGTTTTTT.

The chain uses TRBV12-3 or TRBV12-4 and TRBJ2-1; unclear D gene. Trimming removed 2 bases at V and 7 bases at J, with 6 bases between. CDR3 length equals 12 residues. CDR3 nucleotide sequence: TGTGCCAGCAGTTTAACCCGGAATGAGCAGTTCTTC. Translating it yields CASSLTRNEQFF.